This T cell receptor (beta chain) appears in the sequencing data of a study of cytomegalovirus exposure and HLA in healthy donors. Study-wide results and limits: Later examination showed HLA-associated TCR beta chains had greater clonal expansion than equally common others. Reportedly, diagnosis of cytomegalovirus status by the classifier showed high specificity and sensitivity. Available immune exposure information covered CMV serostatus only.

On this clone itself: Its antigen is still unknown.

This CDR3 is 16 amino acids long. Losses at the gene ends were 4 bases for V and 5 bases for J; bases not matched to a gene: 13. Germline V gene data show CDR1 as LGHNA and CDR2 as YNFKEQ. This PCR relied on a set of 60 Vbeta primers and 13 Jbeta primers. The data were produced by immunoSEQ multiplex PCR, yet TCRdb's version contains in-frame clones alone and is incomplete. Its clone listing holds 53,000 or so clones. Nominally healthy donors were sampled, though unrecorded immune exposures were likely. The chain uses TRBV4-2 and TRBJ2-5, with TRBD2 matching 7 bases. Sequencing was performed on PBMCs. The source is a man younger than 30 in good health and CMV-seropositive. Written as DNA, the CDR3 is TGTGCCAGCAGCCGCGCTGCCAGCGGGATGGGGGAGACCCAGTACTTC. Amino acids: CASSRAASGMGETQYF.